The next 19 T cell receptor beta chains were all read from a single sample in a study of blood T cell repertoires in COVID-19. Here immunoSEQ multiplex PCR was the method, and the copy in TCRdb shows in-frame clones only, minus some. Counted here are nearly 350,000 clones, 80% to 90% occurring once; the ten biggest clones make up approximately 3%. The sequencing sample was made of peripheral blood. Receptors originate from a man younger than 40 with active or convalescent COVID-19.

The CDR3 bases are TGTGCCAGCAGTTTGACAGCACAGGATGAAAAACTGTTTTTT. Protein sequence: CASSLTAQDEKLFF. The rearrangement joins TRBV28 to TRBJ1-4, with D possibly matching TRBD1 (5 bases). The CDR3 is 14 amino acids. From germline, CDR1 is MDHEN and CDR2 SYDVKM. The V gene lost 3 bases and the J gene lost 6 bases, with 11 bases spanning the gap.

This clone was detected only once. V is TRBV19 and J is TRBJ2-2, with TRBD1 as a possible D gene (5 bases). Germline CDR1 is LNHDA and CDR2 is SQIVND (reference sequence). Between the trimmed V and J ends, which lost 3 bases and 6 bases, there was a span of 11 bases. This CDR3 comprises 14 residues. Here the CDR3 DNA reads TGTGCCAGTAGTATTCCAGGGTTCTCCGGGGAGCTGTTTTTT. Its protein is CASSIPGFSGELFF.

This clone was counted once. V gene TRBV12-3 or TRBV12-4 combines with J gene TRBJ2-3; D remains unclear. This CDR3 is 12 amino acids long. Deletions cut 5 bases from V and 3 bases from J, with 6 bases between. CDR3 nucleotides: TGTGCCAGCAGTGTACGGACAGATACGCAGTATTTT. Translating it yields CASSVRTDTQYF.

The V gene is TRBV9, the J gene TRBJ2-1, with D possibly matching TRBD1 (5 bases). Germline V CDR1 and CDR2: SGDLS, YYNGEE. The CDR3 contains 13 residues. V shed 0 bases and J shed 13 bases, with 14 bases lying between them. CDR3 coding DNA: TGTGCCAGCAGCGTAGGCCCAGGGAAGGAACAGTTCTTC. This encodes CASSVGPGKEQFF. The full variable domain, in which reference TRBV9 and TRBJ2-1 provide the parts outside the CDR3, is DSGVTQTPKHLITATGQRVTLRCSPRSGDLSVYWYQQSLDQGLQFLIQYYNGEERAKGNILERFSAQQFPDLHSELNLSSLELGDSALYFCASSVGPGKEQFFGPGTRLTVL.

The rearrangement uses TRBV24-1 and TRBJ2-1; the D is unclear. CDR3 size: 16 residues. CDR1 and CDR2 (germline): KGHDR, SFDVKD. Trimming left V 5 bases short and J 4 bases short, with 17 bases between. Here the CDR3 reads CATSGEAETSYNEQFF. The CDR3 DNA sequence: TGTGCCACCAGTGGTGAGGCGGAAACCAGTTACAATGAGCAGTTCTTC.

This rearrangement joins TRBV3-1 (or the pseudogene TRBV3-2) to TRBJ1-3, with D unresolved. The CDR3 is 15 residues long. Deletions cut 4 bases from V and 0 bases from J, with 10 bases between. Germline loops: CDR1 LGHDT, CDR2 YNNKEL (reference sequence). CDR3 sequence (DNA): TGTGCCAGCAGCCCGCGCAGCGGCTCTGGAAACACCATATATTTT. Translated, it gives CASSPRSGSGNTIYF.

V usage is TRBV5-1 and J usage is TRBJ2-7; TRBD2 might be the D (5 bases). Trimming removed 2 bases at V and 2 bases at J, with 17 bases between. Germline CDR1 and CDR2: SGHRS and YFSETQ. CDR3 length: 16 residues. CDR3 bases: TGCGCCAGCAGCTTAGCCGGCGGGTCGCAAGCCTACGAGCAGTACTTC. It translates to CASSLAGGSQAYEQYF.

The chain is built from TRBV5-4 and TRBJ2-7; TRBD1 matches 7 bases. The CDR3 spans 16 residues. CDR1 and CDR2 (germline): SGHNT, YYREEE (reference sequence). The trim removed 5 bases at V and 1 base at J, leaving 12 bases unmatched. The CDR3 is CASSLFPQGSSYEQYF. CDR3 nucleotides: TGTGCCAGCAGTCTATTCCCACAGGGGAGTTCCTACGAGCAGTACTTC.

The chain is built from TRBV4-3 and TRBJ1-1; D is unclear. The CDR3 is 13 amino acids. Trimming took 4 bases from V and 4 from J, leaving 10 bases between them. Per germline, CDR1 LGHNA and CDR2 YSLEER. The CDR3 spells CASSLAGPTEAFF. For the CDR3, the DNA is TGCGCCAGCAGCCTAGCGGGTCCCACTGAAGCTTTCTTT.

This clone was detected only a few times. The genes are TRBV4-1 and TRBJ2-4; D possibly corresponds to TRBD2 (6 bases). Germline CDR1 and CDR2: MGHRA and YSYEKL. Trimming took 1 base from V and 8 from J, leaving 12 bases between them. The CDR3 contains 14 residues. This CDR3 is CASSQGLGGDIQYF. In DNA, the CDR3 is TGCGCCAGCAGCCAAGGACTAGGCGGGGACATTCAGTACTTC.

The genes are TRBV6-5 and TRBJ2-1, with a possible D match to TRBD2 (6 bases). The V end lost 6 bases, the J end lost 5 bases, and 11 bases lay between the germline ends. Germline-derived CDR1 and CDR2 are MNHEY and SVGAGI. The CDR3 covers 13 residues. The CDR3 reads CASRGGLNNEQFF. DNA of the CDR3: TGTGCCAGCAGGGGAGGACTAAACAATGAGCAGTTCTTC.

This chain joins TRBV19 and TRBJ1-6, with no clear D. This CDR3 region has 17 residues. Trimming took off 4 bases at V and 0 bases at J, with 13 bases between the two ends. The germline CDR1 and CDR2 sequences are LNHDA and SQIVND (reference sequence). The chain's CDR3 is CASSTPQVSSYNSPLHF. CDR3 DNA sequence: TGTGCCAGTAGTACCCCCCAGGTGAGCTCCTATAATTCACCCCTCCACTTT.

This clone has a single count. The chain is built from TRBV19 and TRBJ1-5; D gene ambiguous. The germline gives CDR1 LNHDA, CDR2 SQIVND (reference sequence). The CDR3 is 13 residues long. V lost 9 bases, J lost 3 bases, and 12 bases lay in between. Written as DNA, the CDR3 is TGTGCCAGCCTAGATAGTTTCAATCAGCCCCAGCATTTT. Protein product: CASLDSFNQPQHF.

This chain joins TRBV24-1 and TRBJ2-2, with TRBD2 matching over 7 bases. The J segment lost 5 bases and the V segment lost 9 bases, leaving 2 bases of the junction unmatched. The CDR3 consists of 12 residues. CDR1 KGHDR and CDR2 SFDVKD come from the germline V gene. CDR3 coding DNA: TGTGCCACCCACGGGGGGACCGGGGAGCTGTTTTTT. Its protein is CATHGGTGELFF.

V gene TRBV18 combines with J gene TRBJ1-4; tentative D call: TRBD1 (6 bases). The V gene's germline CDR1 is KGHSH and CDR2 LQKENI. The V and J ends lost 3 bases and 11 bases respectively, with 16 bases between them. This CDR3 region has 14 residues. CDR3 protein: CASSPDRVVEKLFF. CDR3 nucleotides: TGTGCCAGCTCACCGGACAGAGTGGTCGAGAAACTGTTTTTT. Full variable domain (rest looked up from reference TRBV18 and TRBJ1-4): NAGVMQNPRHLVRRRGQEARLRCSPMKGHSHVYWYRQLPEEGLKFMVYLQKENIIDESGMPKERFSAEFPKEGPSILRIQQVVRGDSAAYFCASSPDRVVEKLFFGSGTQLSVL.

CDR3 loop: CASSTGTFSTDTQYF. CDR3 DNA sequence: TGTGCCAGCAGCACCGGGACATTCTCCACAGATACGCAGTATTTT. The chain employs TRBV5-4 and TRBJ2-3, with D perhaps TRBD1 (6 bases). There are 15 residues in the CDR3. The germline V gene encodes CDR1 SGHNT and CDR2 YYREEE (reference sequence). V was cut by 4 bases and J by 2 bases, with 14 bases left in between.

This clone has a single count. The gene calls are TRBV4-3 and TRBJ1-6; the D is unclear. Germline values: CDR1 LGHNA, CDR2 YSLEER. Trimming took off 1 base at V and 7 bases at J, with 8 bases between the two ends. This CDR3 comprises 14 residues. The CDR3 region has the DNA TGCGCCAGCAGCCAAGTCACAGCCAATTCACCCCTCCACTTT. It translates to CASSQVTANSPLHF.

The sample holds a few counts of this clone. The J gene is TRBJ2-3, the V gene TRBV6-2 or TRBV6-3; TRBD2 agrees at 14 bases. The CDR3 length is 16 residues. Germline assignment: CDR1 MNHEY and CDR2 SVGEGT. V was pared by 4 bases and J by 4 bases, with 4 bases of the junction left unmatched. The CDR3 is CASSSTSGRAADTQYF. CDR3 in DNA: TGTGCCAGCAGTTCGACTAGCGGGAGGGCCGCAGATACGCAGTATTTT.

The chain couples TRBV7-9 to TRBJ1-6; 7 bases are a match to TRBD1. The CDR3 runs to 14 residues. V was pared by 5 bases and J by 6 bases, with 4 bases of the junction left unmatched. CDR1 is SEHNR and CDR2 is FQNEAQ in the germline V gene (reference sequence). The CDR3 here is CASSLGTANSPLHF. The DNA of the CDR3 is TGTGCCAGCAGCCTCGGGACAGCTAATTCACCCCTCCACTTT.